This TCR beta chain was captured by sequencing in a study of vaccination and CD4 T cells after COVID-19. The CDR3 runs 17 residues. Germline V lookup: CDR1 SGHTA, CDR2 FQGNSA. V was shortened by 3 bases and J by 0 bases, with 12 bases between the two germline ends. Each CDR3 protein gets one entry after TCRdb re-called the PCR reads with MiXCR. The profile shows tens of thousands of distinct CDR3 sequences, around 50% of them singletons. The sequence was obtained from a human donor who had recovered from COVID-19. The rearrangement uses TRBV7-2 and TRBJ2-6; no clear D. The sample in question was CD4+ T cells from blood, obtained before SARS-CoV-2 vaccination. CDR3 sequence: CASSFIVSASGANVLTF. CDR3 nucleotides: TGTGCCAGCAGCTTTATAGTATCCGCCTCTGGGGCCAACGTCCTGACTTTC.